The next 11 T cell receptor beta chains were all read from a single sample in a study of regulatory T cells in long-lasting Graves disease. This sample's time point: newly diagnosed GD, antithyroid drugs for less than 3 months. Researchers made the TCR library from RNA that was extracted from PBMCs. HTBI primers from iRepertoire and Arm-PCR of CDR3 regions yielded the TCR beta libraries. Via MiXCR, TCRdb re-called the multiplex PCR reads, giving one row per CDR3 protein. The repertoire holds 350,000 to 500,000 distinct CDR3 sequences, with 15% to 20% as singletons. Separately, the same data were catalogued under a study of T cells in Graves' hyperthyroidism and ophthalmopathy.

The input for sequencing was peripheral blood mononuclear cells (PBMCs), taken at new diagnosis, from a patient treated with antithyroid drugs. These receptors were collected from a woman aged 25-40 years with Graves disease.

Here the CDR3 DNA reads TGTGCCATCAGTGAGTCGCTATTATTAGGACAGCGATACTACGAGCAGTACTTC. Translation gives CAISESLLLGQRYYEQYF. The V and J genes are TRBV10-3 and TRBJ2-7; D perhaps matches TRBD1 (6 bases). The CDR3 is 18 amino acids. Germline lookup yields CDR1 ENHRY and CDR2 SYGVKD. Trimming took 0 bases from V and 3 from J, leaving 21 bases between them.

This clonotype appeared many times. The chain couples TRBV7-8 to TRBJ2-5; TRBD2 matches at 7 bases. CDR3 length equals 14 residues. V lost 2 bases and J lost 6; bases outside the gene matches: 6. Per germline, CDR1 SGHVS and CDR2 FQNEAQ. CDR3 sequence: CASSLSGDLKTQYF. The CDR3 region has the DNA TGTGCCAGCAGCTTAAGCGGGGACTTGAAGACCCAGTACTTC.

In regard to this clonotype: A read error may be the cause here, since a much bigger clone is one base away. In nucleotides, the CDR3 is TGTGCCAGCAGCTCAACCGATCCCTACGAGCTGTACTTC. This sequence encodes CASSSTDPYELYF. This chain connects TRBV11-2 to TRBJ2-7; D is ambiguous. The CDR3 is 13 residues long. Germline CDR1 reads SGHAT; CDR2 reads FQNNGV.

This clonotype was detected a few times. As DNA, the CDR3 is TGCAGTGCTAGAGATCAGGCAGGGGTGGATGGCTACACCTTC. Residues: CSARDQAGVDGYTF. The genes are TRBV20-1 and TRBJ1-2; D possibly corresponds to TRBD1 (6 bases). The length of the CDR3 is 14 residues. Germline CDR1 and CDR2: DFQATT and SNEGSKA (reference sequence). The V end was cut by 0 bases, the J end by 6 bases, with 14 bases between.

This clonotype was recorded at least ten times. This chain uses TRBV12-3 or TRBV12-4 with TRBJ1-1; a weak D match, TRBD1 (5 bases). The CDR3 has 15 amino acids. V lost 2 bases and J 11 bases, leaving 21 bases between the germline ends. The CDR3 loop is CASSLWGVRGVVAFF. CDR3 nucleotides: TGTGCCAGCAGTTTATGGGGGGTGAGGGGCGTTGTGGCTTTCTTT.

The chain joins TRBV20-1 to TRBJ1-2; the D is unclear. The germline V and J ends were trimmed by 5 bases and 6 bases, with 19 bases remaining between them. The CDR3 covers 14 residues. Germline V gene lookup returns CDR1 DFQATT and CDR2 SNEGSKA (reference sequence). The DNA for the CDR3 is TGCAGTGCTGAGTACAGCGCCGCCAAGGATGGCTACACCTTC. Amino acid sequence: CSAEYSAAKDGYTF.

This clonotype came up many times. The gene calls are TRBV28 and TRBJ1-2; the match to TRBD1 covers 8 bases. Germline CDR1 reads MDHEN; CDR2 reads SYDVKM. Trimming took 8 bases from V and 4 from J; bases not matched to a gene: 6. The CDR3 is 13 amino acids. The CDR3 coding sequence is TGTGCCAGCTTCCCCGGGACAGGCTATGGCTACACCTTC. Translating gives CASFPGTGYGYTF.

In its sample, this clonotype was seen many times. V and J are TRBV28 and TRBJ2-2; 8 bases are shared with TRBD2. V shed 6 bases and J 3 bases; nucleotides not matched to a gene: 12. The CDR3 is made up of 17 amino acids. CDR1 and CDR2 from the germline V gene are MDHEN and SYDVKM. The CDR3 loop is CASSPMGGRSYTGELFF. CDR3 coding DNA: TGTGCCAGCAGCCCGATGGGCGGGAGGTCATACACCGGGGAGCTGTTTTTT.

This clonotype was seen many times. The chain carries TRBV12-5 and TRBJ2-3, with 7 positions matching TRBD2. Germline V CDR1 and CDR2: LGHNT, FRNRAP. The CDR3 length is 16 residues. The V segment lost 7 bases and the J segment 11 bases; nucleotides outside the gene matches: 21. CDR3 region: CASAPDGLAEAGGQYF. CDR3 nucleotide sequence: TGTGCTAGTGCCCCTGACGGGCTAGCGGAAGCCGGGGGGCAGTATTTT. Complete variable domain (other parts from reference TRBV12-5 and TRBJ2-3): DARVTQTPRHKVTEMGQEVTMRCQPILGHNTVFWYRQTMMQGLELLAYFRNRAPLDDSGMPKDRFSAEMPDATLATLKIQPSEPRDSAVYFCASAPDGLAEAGGQYFGPGTRLTVL.

This clonotype was observed at least ten times. CDR3 nucleotides: TGTGCCAGCAGCCAAGATCCGGGGATAGGTGAAAAACTGTTTTTT. Translation: CASSQDPGIGEKLFF. The J gene is TRBJ1-4, the V gene TRBV3-1; D unclear. This CDR3 is 15 amino acids long. Germline-derived CDR1 and CDR2 are LGHDT and YNNKEL (reference sequence). Trimming pared 0 bases from V and 7 bases from J, leaving 12 bases between.

This clonotype occurred a few times. This chain joins TRBV25-1 and TRBJ2-3; 12 bases line up with TRBD2. J gave up 0 bases and V 6 bases, and 7 bases lay outside the gene matches. The CDR3 has 17 residues. The germline gives CDR1 MGHDK, CDR2 SYGVNS. CDR3 bases: TGTGCCAGCAGCGGTCTAGCGGGAGGGCCAAGCACAGATACGCAGTATTTT. Residues: CASSGLAGGPSTDTQYF.